A selection of T cell receptor beta chains follows, all from one sample in a study of blood T cell repertoires in COVID-19. The method was immunoSEQ multiplex PCR; TCRdb's version includes in-frame clones alone and lacks a portion of them. This sample has about 110,000 clones, with over 55% found just once. The sequenced sample consisted of peripheral blood. The receptor source for this set is a human donor with acute or convalescent COVID-19. The donor label of this sample is uncertain. CDR3s include the opening cysteine and the closing phenylalanine or tryptophan. The D gene is left open where the match is weak. For some rows the clone size is stated as once, few or many, or as a class when expanded; others skip it.

>TRBJ1-5|NA|once|TRBV24-1
TGTGCCACCAGCCACGGAGAAGCTCAGCCCCAGCATTTT
CATSHGEAQPQHF
>TRBJ2-5|TRBD1|NA|TRBV6-1
TGTGCCAGCAGTGAATGGATTTTTGGGACAGGGCCCCGAGAGACCCAGTACTTC
CASSEWIFGTGPRETQYF
>TRBJ1-6|NA|NA|TRBV5-1
TGCGCCAGCAGCTTGGCCCCGGGGAAGGATTCACCCCTCCACTTT
CASSLAPGKDSPLHF
>TRBJ2-5|NA|NA|TRBV7-2
TGTGCCAGCAGCTCCGGGGGAGCGAGGGAGACCCAGTACTTC
CASSSGGARETQYF
>TRBJ2-2|TRBD2|NA|TRBV5-1
TGCGCCAGCAGCTTATCGGGGACTAGCGGGGTGAACACCGGGGAGCTGTTTTTT
CASSLSGTSGVNTGELFF
>TRBJ1-3|TRBD1|NA|TRBV11-2
TGTGCCAGCAGCTTAGTTCGTCAATGGACAGGGCGGGGAAACACCATATATTTT
CASSLVRQWTGRGNTIYF
>TRBJ2-2|NA|NA|TRBV11-2
TGTGCCAGCAGCCCCACAGGGAACACCGGGGAGCTGTTTTTT
CASSPTGNTGELFF
>TRBJ2-3|TRBD1|NA|TRBV3-1/TRBV3-2
TGTGCCAGCAGCCAAGTACAGGGGGATACGCAGTATTTT
CASSQVQGDTQYF
>TRBJ1-5|TRBD1|once|TRBV2
TGTGCCAGCAGAAGGGGGGGACAGGACAATCAGCCCCAGCATTTT
CASRRGGQDNQPQHF
>TRBJ1-2|TRBD1|NA|TRBV3-1/TRBV3-2
TGTGCCAGCACGACGACAGGGGCAAACTATGGCTACACCTTC
CASTTTGANYGYTF
>TRBJ1-4|TRBD1|NA|TRBV28
TGTGCCAGCAGTCAGCACAGGGGGACAACTAATGAAAAACTGTTTTTT
CASSQHRGTTNEKLFF
>TRBJ2-5|NA|NA|TRBV11-3
TGTGCCAGCAGCTTAGGAATAAGCGACAGGTACCAAGAGACCCAGTACTTC
CASSLGISDRYQETQYF
>TRBJ2-3|NA|NA|TRBV5-1
TGCGCCAGCAGACTAGACGCAGATACGCAGTATTTT
CASRLDADTQYF
>TRBJ2-4|TRBD1|few|TRBV4-2
TGTGCCAGCAGCCAAGATAGGGGGACAGGGGGAAAAAACATTCAGTACTTC
CASSQDRGTGGKNIQYF
>TRBJ2-5|NA|NA|TRBV13
TGTGCCAGCAGCGGGGGCGGTTGGCAAGAGACCCAGTACTTC
CASSGGGWQETQYF
>TRBJ1-1|NA|NA|TRBV12-3/TRBV12-4
TGTGCCAGCAGTTTAAAAGGGGTCACTGAAGCTTTCTTT
CASSLKGVTEAFF
>TRBJ1-6|TRBD1|few|TRBV5-1
TGCGCCAGCAGCTTGGACAGGGGTTTTTCACCCCTCCACTTT
CASSLDRGFSPLHF
>TRBJ1-5|NA|few|TRBV7-2
TGTGCCAGCAGCTTAGGACACAATCAGCCCCAGCATTTT
CASSLGHNQPQHF
>TRBJ1-4|NA|NA|TRBV5-1
TGCGCCAGCAGCTTCCGTCGGGATGAAAAACTGTTTTTT
CASSFRRDEKLFF
>TRBJ1-2|TRBD1|few|TRBV28
TGTGCCAGCAGGGGTGCGGACAGGGAGGGTGGCTACACCTTC
CASRGADREGGYTF
>TRBJ2-1|TRBD2|NA|TRBV7-2
TGTGCCAGCAGCTTAGTTGGTAGCGGGGGGGCCGGGCAGTTCTTC
CASSLVGSGGAGQFF
>TRBJ1-4|NA|NA|TRBV5-8
TGTGCCAGCAGCTTTACAGGGCATGAAAAACTGTTTTTT
CASSFTGHEKLFF
>TRBJ1-3|TRBD1|NA|TRBV18
TGTGCCAGCTCACTGAACCAGGGGGCTGGAAACACCATATATTTT
CASSLNQGAGNTIYF
>TRBJ2-6|NA|NA|TRBV5-1
TGCGCCAGCAGCCCCACAGTAAGGGGAGGGGCCAACGTCCTGACTTTC
CASSPTVRGGANVLTF
>TRBJ2-7|TRBD2|few|TRBV6-5
TGTGCCAGCAATCCGGGACTAGAGGCCTACGAGCAGTACTTC
CASNPGLEAYEQYF
>TRBJ2-1|TRBD1|once|TRBV11-2
TGTGCCAGCAGCTTGGGCAGGGGGCACTACAATGAGCAGTTCTTC
CASSLGRGHYNEQFF
>TRBJ2-7|NA|NA|TRBV11-2
TGTGCCAGCAGCACCGCACACAGGGGAGGCGAGCAGTACTTC
CASSTAHRGGEQYF
>TRBJ2-3|TRBD2|once|TRBV29-1
TGCAGCGTTTCGACTAGCGGGGGGCCAGATACGCAGTATTTT
CSVSTSGGPDTQYF